Below, 27 T cell receptor beta chains from the same sample are listed, as sequenced in a study of blood T cell repertoires in COVID-19. Using immunoSEQ multiplex PCR, the repertoire was profiled, and TCRdb retains in-frame clones only, with some absent. The table has about 88,000 clones, 85% to 90% seen once. The source material was peripheral blood. These receptors were obtained from a woman in her seventies with acute or convalescent COVID-19.

The chain carries TRBV6-5 and TRBJ2-1, with 12 nucleotides matching TRBD1. Per germline, CDR1 MNHEY and CDR2 SVGAGI. Germline trimming cut 4 bases from V and 9 bases from J; bases unmatched to any gene: 7. This CDR3 is 15 amino acids long. The CDR3 region has the DNA TGTGCCAGCAGTTCCGCCGGGACAGGGGGCAGTGAGCAGTTCTTC. Its protein product is CASSSAGTGGSEQFF.

CDR3 nucleotide sequence: TGTGCCAGCCAAAGGGGGCTAGCGGGAGTAGGACCCCAAGAGACCCAGTACTTC. Amino acids: CASQRGLAGVGPQETQYF. The V and J genes are TRBV7-2 and TRBJ2-5; 10 nucleotides match TRBD2. This CDR3 is built from 18 residues. Germline loops: CDR1 SGHTA, CDR2 FQGNSA. V was clipped by 8 bases and J by 1 base; unmatched bases: 16.

J is TRBJ1-6 and V is TRBV19; 7 nucleotides agree with TRBD1. The length of the CDR3 is 21 residues. Germline loops: CDR1 LNHDA, CDR2 SQIVND (reference sequence). V shed 3 bases, J shed 1 base, and the junction held 18 bases outside the gene matches. CDR3 amino acids: CASSIALQGNSARSYNSPLHF. The CDR3 region has the DNA TGTGCCAGTAGTATTGCCCTACAGGGGAATTCGGCCAGGTCCTATAATTCACCCCTCCACTTT.

The V call is TRBV6-1, the J call TRBJ2-3, with D possibly matching TRBD2 (6 bases). V was clipped by 2 bases and J by 3 bases, with 9 bases between them. This CDR3 has 14 amino acids. Germline values: CDR1 MNHNS, CDR2 SASEGT. The CDR3 DNA sequence: TGTGCCAGCAGTGAAAGGAGGGGTACAGATACGCAGTATTTT. It yields the protein CASSERRGTDTQYF.

The V and J genes are TRBV5-4 and TRBJ2-7, with a tentative D call TRBD2 (7 bases). The V end lost 0 bases, the J end lost 1 base, and 14 bases lay between the germline ends. The CDR3 is 16 residues long. The V gene's germline CDR1 is SGHNT and CDR2 YYREEE (reference sequence). The CDR3 sequence is CASSLEGGPGSYEQYV. The CDR3 bases are TGTGCCAGCAGCTTGGAGGGGGGGCCGGGGTCCTACGAGCAGTACGTC.

V and J are TRBV6-5 and TRBJ2-7, with 8 bases matching TRBD1. CDR1 and CDR2 (germline): MNHEY, SVGAGI. The CDR3 covers 13 residues. J was trimmed by 5 bases and V by 6 bases; bases with no gene match: 6. CDR3 coding DNA: TGTGCCAGCAGGGGCATCAGGGGGCACGAGCAGTACGTC. This codes for CASRGIRGHEQYV.

The V call is TRBV5-1, the J call TRBJ2-5; tentatively, D is TRBD1 (5 bases). The CDR3 totals 13 residues. The V gene's germline CDR1 is SGHRS and CDR2 YFSETQ. Trimming took off 7 bases at V and 0 bases at J, with 10 bases between the two ends. In DNA, the CDR3 is TGCGCCAGCGGGGTGGACAACCAAGAGACCCAGTACTTC. Translation gives CASGVDNQETQYF.

This sequence joins TRBV19 and TRBJ1-4, with D hard to call. CDR3 length: 15 residues. V shed 3 bases and J shed 0 bases, with 8 bases lying between them. Germline V gives CDR1 LNHDA, CDR2 SQIVND (reference sequence). The DNA for the CDR3 is TGTGCCAGTAGTATCAGCAGGTCAACTAATGAAAAACTGTTTTTT. Protein: CASSISRSTNEKLFF.

This chain links TRBV12-3 or TRBV12-4 with TRBJ1-1; D call uncertain. Trimming removed 7 bases at V and 0 bases at J, with 9 bases between. This CDR3 is built from 13 residues. The CDR3 DNA sequence: TGTGCCAGCATTCAGGTTATGAACACTGAAGCTTTCTTT. Its translation is CASIQVMNTEAFF.

The chain joins TRBV10-2 to TRBJ1-5; no clear D. V lost 6 bases, J lost 5 bases, and 11 bases lay in between. Germline values: CDR1 WSHSY, CDR2 SAAADI. CDR3 size: 13 residues. CDR3 protein: CASSAVGDQPQHF. The CDR3 DNA is TGCGCCAGCAGCGCCGTGGGCGATCAGCCCCAGCATTTT.

This chain connects TRBV5-6 to TRBJ2-7; TRBD1 might be the D (5 bases). The CDR3 is 14 residues long. Germline V gene sequence: CDR1 SGHDT, CDR2 YYEEEE. V lost 0 bases and J lost 3, with 10 bases in between. This CDR3 reads CASSLEGWVYEQYV. In nucleotides, the CDR3 is TGTGCCAGCAGCTTGGAGGGGTGGGTCTACGAGCAGTACGTC.

This chain joins TRBV5-6 and TRBJ2-1; possible D gene TRBD2, 5 bases. CDR1 and CDR2 from the germline V gene are SGHDT and YYEEEE. The V gene lost 0 bases and the J gene lost 9 bases, with 10 bases spanning the gap. This CDR3 is built from 13 residues. The CDR3 here is CASSLEGLGEQFF. The CDR3 coding sequence is TGTGCCAGCAGCTTGGAAGGACTGGGTGAGCAGTTCTTC.

In its sample, this clone was seen once. This chain links TRBV23-1 with TRBJ2-7; 9 bases agree with TRBD1. TRBV23-1 is treated as an ORF (open reading frame) with a function not yet certain. V lost 0 bases and J lost 3; bases outside the gene matches: 9. This CDR3 has 17 amino acids. The CDR3 sequence is CASSQSADRGKVYEQYV. CDR3 nucleotides: TGCGCCAGCAGTCAATCAGCCGACAGGGGGAAGGTCTACGAGCAGTACGTC.

V and J are TRBV6-4 and TRBJ2-3; D not resolved. Per germline, CDR1 MRHNA and CDR2 SNTAGT. The ends were cut back, 0 bases at V and 4 bases at J, with 5 bases in the middle. The CDR3 consists of 13 residues. The CDR3 here is CASSDSQADTQYF. The CDR3 bases are TGTGCCAGCAGTGACTCGCAGGCAGATACGCAGTATTTT.

Only one count was recorded for this clone. The rearrangement joins TRBV7-8 to TRBJ2-3; 16 nucleotides agree with TRBD2. V was pared by 5 bases and J by 7 bases, with 3 bases of the junction left unmatched. This CDR3 is 15 amino acids long. Germline V gene sequence: CDR1 SGHVS, CDR2 FQNEAQ. CDR3 nucleotides: TGTGCCAGCAGCGGGACTAGCGGGGGGGCTAATACGCAGTATTTT. It encodes CASSGTSGGANTQYF.

The chain employs TRBV7-9 and TRBJ2-1; D call uncertain. V lost 4 bases, J lost 6 bases, and 19 bases lay in between. Germline V gives CDR1 SEHNR, CDR2 FQNEAQ (reference sequence). The CDR3 sequence is 16 residues long. The CDR3 reads CASSSPRSTPSNEQFF. The CDR3 DNA is TGTGCCAGCAGCTCCCCTCGGTCAACCCCTTCCAATGAGCAGTTCTTC.

The V gene is TRBV2, the J gene TRBJ2-5; 12 bases align to TRBD2. CDR3 length: 16 amino acids. The ends lost 0 bases at V and 3 bases at J; junction bases unmatched: 2. CDR1 SNHLY and CDR2 FYNNEI come from the germline V gene. The CDR3 nucleotides are TGTGCCAGCAGTGAAGCTGGACTAGCGGGGAAAGAGACCCAGTACTTC. Translated, it gives CASSEAGLAGKETQYF.

This chain joins TRBV7-9 and TRBJ1-5, with 7 bases matching TRBD1. Germline V gene lookup returns CDR1 SEHNR and CDR2 FQNEAQ (reference sequence). The CDR3 loop spans 14 amino acids. Losses at the gene ends were 2 bases for V and 11 bases for J; bases not matched to a gene: 9. CDR3 region: CASSLSTGEGAQHF. CDR3 nucleotide sequence: TGTGCCAGCAGCTTAAGCACAGGGGAAGGGGCCCAGCATTTT.

This clone was counted a few times. This chain joins TRBV19 and TRBJ1-5; 12 bases are shared with TRBD1. The V segment lost 3 bases and the J segment 6 bases; nucleotides outside the gene matches: 6. This CDR3 has 16 residues. The germline CDR1 and CDR2 sequences are LNHDA and SQIVND (reference sequence). The CDR3, as DNA: TGTGCCAGTAGTATCTGGGACAGGGGGCGGGCTCAGCCCCAGCATTTT. Its protein is CASSIWDRGRAQPQHF.

The chain uses TRBV19 and TRBJ1-1; 9 bases match TRBD1. After removal of 6 bases from V and 10 bases from J, the junction contained 9 bases not matched to a gene. The CDR3 consists of 13 residues. Germline CDR1 is LNHDA and CDR2 is SQIVND (reference sequence). CDR3 in amino acids: CASSFTGGGVAFF. In nucleotides, the CDR3 is TGTGCCAGTAGCTTCACAGGGGGCGGAGTAGCTTTCTTT.

The V gene is TRBV5-6, the J gene TRBJ2-3; the D gene is possibly TRBD1 (6 bases). V was clipped by 3 bases and J by 6 bases, with 17 bases between them. This CDR3 comprises 15 residues. From germline, CDR1 is SGHDT and CDR2 YYEEEE. CDR3 nucleotides: TGTGCCAGCAGCTCGCAGGGGCCGGTTACGGATACGCAGTATTTT. Residues: CASSSQGPVTDTQYF.

The chain links TRBV25-1 to TRBJ2-3; TRBD2 aligns across 7 bases. CDR1 and CDR2 from the germline V gene are MGHDK and SYGVNS. Losses at the gene ends were 7 bases for V and 10 bases for J; bases not matched to a gene: 8. The CDR3 is 12 amino acids. The chain's CDR3 is CASNQGRGAQYF. As DNA, the CDR3 is TGTGCCAGCAATCAAGGTCGGGGGGCGCAGTATTTT. Looking up the rest from reference TRBV25-1 and TRBJ2-3 gives the full variable domain: EADIYQTPRYLVIGTGKKITLECSQTMGHDKMYWYQQDPGMELHLIHYSYGVNSTEKGDLSSESTVSRIRTEHFPLTLESARPSHTSQYLCASNQGRGAQYFGPGTRLTVL.

This chain uses TRBV4-2 with TRBJ2-5; the match to TRBD2 covers 8 bases. Trimming cost V 0 bases and J 5 bases; bases outside gene matches: 8. The germline V gene has CDR1 LGHNA and CDR2 YNFKEQ. The CDR3 runs 16 residues. The CDR3 nucleotides read TGTGCCAGCAGCCAAGAGATCGGGGGGGCACAGGAGACCCAGTACTTC. Translation gives CASSQEIGGAQETQYF.

The CDR3 sequence: CASSQERRRGATGELFF. The CDR3, as DNA: TGCGCCAGCAGCCAAGAAAGGAGGCGGGGAGCGACCGGGGAGCTGTTTTTT. The V call is TRBV4-3, the J call TRBJ2-2, with a possible D match to TRBD2 (6 bases). Germline lookup yields CDR1 LGHNA and CDR2 YSLEER. The germline V and J ends were trimmed by 0 bases and 5 bases, with 16 bases remaining between them. The CDR3 runs to 17 residues.

The rearrangement links TRBV24-1 to TRBJ2-1; possibly TRBD2 for D (6 bases). The length of the CDR3 is 17 residues. CDR1 is KGHDR, CDR2 SFDVKD, per germline. V lost 2 bases and J 2 bases, leaving 15 bases between the germline ends. The CDR3 DNA follows: TGTGCCACCAGTGATTCGGAGGTAGCGGTTACCTACAATGAGCAGTTCTTC. Translating it yields CATSDSEVAVTYNEQFF.

This clone appeared a few times. This chain links TRBV27 with TRBJ2-2, with TRBD2 as a possible D gene (5 bases). The V end was cut by 3 bases, the J end by 6 bases, with 8 bases between. Looked up from germline, CDR1 is MNHEY and CDR2 is SMNVEV (reference sequence). The CDR3 consists of 13 residues. CDR3 sequence: CASSFTAAGELFF. The CDR3 DNA reads as TGTGCCAGCAGTTTTACAGCGGCCGGGGAGCTGTTTTTT.

As DNA, the CDR3 is TGTGCCAGTAGTATTGGCAACTCCTACAATGAGCAGTTCTTC. Residues: CASSIGNSYNEQFF. J is TRBJ2-1 and V is TRBV19, with no clear D. This CDR3 has 14 amino acids. V gave up 3 bases and J gave up 0 bases, with 6 bases separating them. Germline-derived CDR1 and CDR2 are LNHDA and SQIVND (reference sequence). Full variable domain (rest looked up from reference TRBV19 and TRBJ2-1): DGGITQSPKYLFRKEGQNVTLSCEQNLNHDAMYWYRQDPGQGLRLIYYSQIVNDFQKGDIAEGYSVSREKKESFPLTVTSAQKNPTAFYLCASSIGNSYNEQFFGPGTRLTVL.